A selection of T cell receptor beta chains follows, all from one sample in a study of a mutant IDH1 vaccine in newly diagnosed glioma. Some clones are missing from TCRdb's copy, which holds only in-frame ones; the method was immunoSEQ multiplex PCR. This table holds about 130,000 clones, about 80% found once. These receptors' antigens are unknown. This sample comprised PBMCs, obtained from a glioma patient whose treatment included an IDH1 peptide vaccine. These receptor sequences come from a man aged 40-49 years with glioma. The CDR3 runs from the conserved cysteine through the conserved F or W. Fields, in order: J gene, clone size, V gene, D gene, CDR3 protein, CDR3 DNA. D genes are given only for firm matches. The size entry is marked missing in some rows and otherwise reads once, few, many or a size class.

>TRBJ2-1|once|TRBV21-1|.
CASSKGTTSGGYEQFF
TGTGCCAGCAGCAAAGGAACGACTAGCGGTGGGTATGAGCAGTTCTTC
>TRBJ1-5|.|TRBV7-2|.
CASSLAVDSNQPQHF
TGTGCCAGCAGCTTAGCCGTAGATAGCAATCAGCCCCAGCATTTT
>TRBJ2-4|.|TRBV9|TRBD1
CASSEGTGGTIQYF
TGTGCCAGCAGCGAGGGGACAGGGGGAACCATTCAGTACTTC
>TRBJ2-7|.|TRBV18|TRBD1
CASSPDRGLDF
TGTGCCAGCTCACCAGACAGGGGGCTCGACTTC
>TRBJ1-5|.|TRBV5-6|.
CASSLFGRGYQPQHF
TGTGCCAGCAGCTTGTTCGGTAGGGGGTATCAGCCCCAGCATTTT
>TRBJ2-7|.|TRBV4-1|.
CASSHQQRGHYEQYF
TGCGCCAGCAGCCATCAGCAGAGGGGCCACTACGAGCAGTACTTC
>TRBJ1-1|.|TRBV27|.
CASRRSGGWATEAFF
TGTGCCAGCAGGCGGTCGGGGGGCTGGGCCACTGAAGCTTTCTTT
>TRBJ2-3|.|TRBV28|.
CASSFVPVTDTQYF
TGTGCCAGCAGTTTTGTACCAGTCACAGATACGCAGTATTTT
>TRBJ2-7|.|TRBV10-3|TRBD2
CAIRGTSRGEQYF
TGTGCCATCAGGGGGACTAGCAGGGGCGAGCAGTACTTC
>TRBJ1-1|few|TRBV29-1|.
CSVEANTEAFF
TGCAGCGTTGAGGCGAACACTGAAGCTTTCTTT
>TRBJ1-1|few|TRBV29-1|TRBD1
CSVGQVDSPEAFF
TGCAGCGTCGGACAGGTCGACTCACCGGAAGCTTTCTTT
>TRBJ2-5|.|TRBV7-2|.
CASSLALAEIHTPEETQYF
TGTGCCAGCAGCTTAGCTTTAGCGGAAATACATACCCCAGAAGAGACCCAGTACTTC
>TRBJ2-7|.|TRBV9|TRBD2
CASSVGNLAGSEQYF
TGTGCCAGCAGCGTAGGGAATCTAGCGGGGTCCGAGCAGTACTTC
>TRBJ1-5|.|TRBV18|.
CASSPEYSNQPQHF
TGTGCCAGCTCACCAGAGTATAGCAATCAGCCCCAGCATTTT
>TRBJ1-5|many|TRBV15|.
CATNGQYSNQPQHF
TGTGCCACCAACGGACAGTATAGCAATCAGCCCCAGCATTTT
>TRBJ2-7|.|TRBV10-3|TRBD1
CAIGTGVYEQYF
TGTGCCATCGGTACAGGGGTATACGAGCAGTACTTC
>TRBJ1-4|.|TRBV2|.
CASRAGLNMGNEKLFF
TGTGCCAGCAGGGCTGGGCTGAACATGGGGAATGAAAAACTGTTTTTT
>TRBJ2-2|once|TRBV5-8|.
CAILPIGQPNTGELFF
TGTGCCATACTTCCCATTGGGCAGCCGAACACCGGGGAGCTGTTTTTT
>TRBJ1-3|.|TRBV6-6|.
CASSYLSSGNTIYF
TGTGCCAGCAGTTACCTCTCTTCTGGAAACACCATATATTTT
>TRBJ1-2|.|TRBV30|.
CAWSVVGGQGYTF
TGTGCCTGGAGTGTCGTCGGGGGGCAAGGCTACACCTTC
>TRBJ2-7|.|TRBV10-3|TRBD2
CAISEPTQAGGPHEQYF
TGTGCCATCAGTGAGCCGACTCAAGCGGGAGGGCCCCACGAGCAGTACTTC
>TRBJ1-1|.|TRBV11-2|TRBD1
CASSLRQGKGTEAFF
TGTGCCAGCAGCCTTCGACAGGGGAAAGGCACTGAAGCTTTCTTT
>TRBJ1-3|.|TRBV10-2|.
CASKGNTIYF
TGCGCCAGCAAGGGAAACACCATATATTTT
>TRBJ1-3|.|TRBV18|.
CASSPGDPRSVGNTIYF
TGTGCCAGCTCACCTGGGGACCCCCGGAGCGTAGGAAACACCATATATTTT
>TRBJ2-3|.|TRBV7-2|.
CASSSGVSPSTDTQYF
TGTGCCAGCAGCTCGGGGGTTAGTCCGAGCACAGATACGCAGTATTTT
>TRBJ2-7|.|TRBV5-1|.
CASSFATAIPYEQYF
TGCGCCAGCAGCTTTGCCACCGCTATTCCCTACGAGCAGTACTTC
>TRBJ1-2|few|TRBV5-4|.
CASSLEVQVTNGYTF
TGTGCCAGCAGCTTGGAGGTTCAGGTCACTAATGGCTACACCTTC
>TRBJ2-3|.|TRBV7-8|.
CASSLEQGTDTQYF
TGTGCCAGCAGCTTGGAGCAGGGTACCGATACGCAGTATTTT
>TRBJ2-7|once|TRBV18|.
CASSPRAQDPWRVDEQYF
TGTGCCAGCTCACCAAGGGCCCAGGATCCATGGAGGGTGGACGAGCAGTACTTC
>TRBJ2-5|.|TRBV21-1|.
CASQPGTGTIQETQYF
TGTGCCAGTCAACCAGGGACGGGGACAATCCAAGAGACCCAGTACTTC
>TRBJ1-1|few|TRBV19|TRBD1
CASSNRDRNTEAFF
TGTGCCAGTAGTAACCGGGACAGGAACACTGAAGCTTTCTTT
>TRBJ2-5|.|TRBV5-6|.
CASSSPGTVLETQYF
TGTGCCAGCAGTTCCCCCGGGACTGTGTTAGAGACCCAGTACTTC
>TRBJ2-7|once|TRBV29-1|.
CSGGETYEQYF
TGCAGCGGGGGAGAGACCTACGAGCAGTACTTC
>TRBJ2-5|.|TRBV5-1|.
CASSVGRRPGPLGQETQYF
TGCGCCAGCAGCGTGGGGCGTCGGCCGGGACCCCTCGGGCAAGAGACCCAGTACTTC
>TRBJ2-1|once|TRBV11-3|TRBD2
CASSLEGGSYEQFF
TGTGCCAGCAGCTTAGAGGGCGGGAGCTATGAGCAGTTCTTC
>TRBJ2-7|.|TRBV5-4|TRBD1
CASSQGQDVYEQYF
TGTGCCAGCAGCCAGGGACAGGACGTCTACGAGCAGTACTTC
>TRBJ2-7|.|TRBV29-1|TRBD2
CSVASGRAVHEQYF
TGCAGCGTTGCTAGCGGGAGGGCCGTTCACGAGCAGTACTTC
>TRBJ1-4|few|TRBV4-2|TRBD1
CASSQGVGQGNEKLFF
TGTGCCAGCAGCCAAGGGGTGGGACAGGGGAATGAAAAACTGTTTTTT
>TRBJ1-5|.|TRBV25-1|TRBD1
CASSDPSGGPGQPQHF
TGTGCCAGCAGTGACCCTTCAGGGGGGCCTGGGCAGCCCCAGCATTTT
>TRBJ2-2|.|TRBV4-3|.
CASSQVFVGELFF
TGCGCCAGCAGCCAAGTCTTTGTCGGGGAGCTGTTTTTT
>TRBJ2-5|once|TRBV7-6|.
CASSLPGPRSQTQYF
TGTGCCAGCAGCTTACCAGGGCCTAGATCCCAGACCCAGTACTTC
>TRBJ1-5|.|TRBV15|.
CATSPGSNQPQHF
TGTGCCACCAGCCCGGGTAGCAATCAGCCCCAGCATTTT
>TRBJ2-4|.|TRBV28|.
CASRPRELTLLAKNIQYF
TGTGCCAGCAGACCCCGAGAATTGACCCTGTTAGCCAAAAACATTCAGTACTTC